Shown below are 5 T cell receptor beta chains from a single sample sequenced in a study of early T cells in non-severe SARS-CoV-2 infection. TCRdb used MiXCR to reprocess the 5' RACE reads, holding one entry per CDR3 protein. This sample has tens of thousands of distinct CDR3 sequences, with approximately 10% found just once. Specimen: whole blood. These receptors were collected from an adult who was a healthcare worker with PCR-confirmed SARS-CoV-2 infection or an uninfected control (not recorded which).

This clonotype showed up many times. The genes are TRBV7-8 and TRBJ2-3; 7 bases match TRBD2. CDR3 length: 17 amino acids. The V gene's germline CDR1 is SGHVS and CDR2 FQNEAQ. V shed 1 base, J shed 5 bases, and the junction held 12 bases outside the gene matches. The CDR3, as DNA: TGTGCCAGCAGCTTAGGTGGACTAGTCGCTTGGAAAGATACGCAGTATTTT. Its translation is CASSLGGLVAWKDTQYF.

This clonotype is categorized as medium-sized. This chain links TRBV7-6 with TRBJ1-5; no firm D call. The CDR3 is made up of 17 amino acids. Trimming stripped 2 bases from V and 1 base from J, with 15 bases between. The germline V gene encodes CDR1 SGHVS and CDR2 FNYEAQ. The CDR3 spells CASSLSVGYGSNQPQHF. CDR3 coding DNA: TGTGCCAGCAGCTTAAGCGTAGGGTACGGGAGCAATCAGCCCCAGCATTTT.

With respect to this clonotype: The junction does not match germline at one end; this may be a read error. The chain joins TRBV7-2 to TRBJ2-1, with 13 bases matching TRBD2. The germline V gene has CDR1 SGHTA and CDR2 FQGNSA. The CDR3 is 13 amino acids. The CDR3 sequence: CASSPRTSGSADF. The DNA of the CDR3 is TGTGCCAGCAGCCCACGGACTAGCGGGAGTGCTGACTTC.

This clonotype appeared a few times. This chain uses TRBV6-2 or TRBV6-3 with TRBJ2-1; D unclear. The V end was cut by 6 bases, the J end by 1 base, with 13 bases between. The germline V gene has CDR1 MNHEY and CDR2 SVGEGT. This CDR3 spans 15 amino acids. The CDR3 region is CASSPWHVSYNEQFF. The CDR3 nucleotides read TGTGCCAGCAGCCCCTGGCACGTATCCTACAATGAGCAGTTCTTC.

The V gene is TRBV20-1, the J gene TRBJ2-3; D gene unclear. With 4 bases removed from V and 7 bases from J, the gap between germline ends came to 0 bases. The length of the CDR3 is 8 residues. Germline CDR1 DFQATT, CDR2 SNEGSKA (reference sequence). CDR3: CSANTQYF. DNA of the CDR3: TGCAGTGCTAATACGCAGTATTTT.